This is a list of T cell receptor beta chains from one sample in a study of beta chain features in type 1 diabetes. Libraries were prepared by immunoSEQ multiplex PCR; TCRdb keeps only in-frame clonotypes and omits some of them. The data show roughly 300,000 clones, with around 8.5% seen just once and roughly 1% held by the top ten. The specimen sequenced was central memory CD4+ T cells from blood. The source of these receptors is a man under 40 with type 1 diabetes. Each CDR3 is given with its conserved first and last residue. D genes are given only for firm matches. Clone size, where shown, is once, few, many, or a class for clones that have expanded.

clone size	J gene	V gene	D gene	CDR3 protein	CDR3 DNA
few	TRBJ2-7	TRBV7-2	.	CASSLAQGEQYF	TGTGCCAGCAGCTTAGCGCAGGGCGAGCAGTACTTC
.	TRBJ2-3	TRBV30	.	CAWKSGKGQYF	TGTGCCTGGAAGTCGGGGAAGGGGCAGTATTTT
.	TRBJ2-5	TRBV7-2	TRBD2	CASSFRTRETQYF	TGTGCCAGCAGCTTTAGGACTAGGGAGACCCAGTACTTC
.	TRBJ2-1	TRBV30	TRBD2	CAWSVLAGYNEQFF	TGTGCCTGGAGTGTACTAGCGGGGTATAATGAGCAGTTCTTC
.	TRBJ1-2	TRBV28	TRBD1	CASSFPRGQNYGYTF	TGTGCCAGCAGTTTCCCTAGGGGGCAAAACTATGGCTACACCTTC
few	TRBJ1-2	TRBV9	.	CASSVGNAHGYTF	TGTGCCAGCAGCGTAGGAAATGCGCATGGCTACACCTTC
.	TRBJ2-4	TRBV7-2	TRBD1	CASSFPGTGGNIQYF	TGTGCCAGCAGCTTTCCCGGGACAGGGGGAAACATTCAGTACTTC
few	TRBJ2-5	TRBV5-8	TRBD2	CASSSGTETQYF	TGTGCCAGCAGCAGCGGGACAGAGACCCAGTACTTC
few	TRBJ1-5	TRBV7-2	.	CASSLVTARPQHF	TGTGCCAGCAGCTTAGTGACAGCACGGCCCCAGCATTTT
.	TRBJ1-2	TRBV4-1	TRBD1	CASSQELLGGQSYGYTF	TGCGCCAGCAGCCAAGAACTTCTCGGGGGACAGTCCTATGGCTACACCTTC
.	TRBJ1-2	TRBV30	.	CAWSVPLYGYTF	TGTGCCTGGAGTGTACCACTCTATGGCTACACCTTC
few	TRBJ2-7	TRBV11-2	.	CASSLVSGYEQYF	TGTGCCAGCAGCTTAGTGTCGGGGTACGAGCAGTACTTC
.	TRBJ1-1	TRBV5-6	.	CASSLVTGVPNTEAFF	TGTGCCAGCAGCTTGGTTACAGGAGTACCGAACACTGAAGCTTTCTTT
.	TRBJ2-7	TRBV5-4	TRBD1	CASSSGDRASYEQYF	TGTGCCAGCAGCTCGGGGGACAGGGCTTCCTACGAGCAGTACTTC
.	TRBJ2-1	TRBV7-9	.	CASSFLSGSYNEQFF	TGTGCCAGCAGCTTCCTCAGCGGCTCCTACAATGAGCAGTTCTTC
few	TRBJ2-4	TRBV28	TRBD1	CASVPGGTKNIQYF	TGTGCCAGCGTACCAGGGGGTACCAAAAACATTCAGTACTTC
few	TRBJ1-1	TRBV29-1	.	CSVLQGQITEAFF	TGCAGCGTTTTGCAGGGCCAGATCACTGAAGCTTTCTTT
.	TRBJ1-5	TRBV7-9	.	CASSPGQNQPQHF	TGTGCCAGCAGCCCAGGACAGAATCAGCCCCAGCATTTT
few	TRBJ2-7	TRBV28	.	CASSLQYEQYF	TGTGCCAGCAGTCTCCAGTACGAGCAGTACTTC
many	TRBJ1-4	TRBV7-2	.	CASSPREEEKLFF	TGTGCCAGCAGCCCACGAGAAGAAGAAAAACTGTTTTTT
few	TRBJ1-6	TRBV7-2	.	CASSLADLGNSPLHF	TGTGCCAGCAGCTTAGCGGATCTAGGGAATTCACCCCTCCACTTT
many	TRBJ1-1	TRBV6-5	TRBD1	CASTGGQGNTEAFF	TGTGCCAGCACCGGGGGACAGGGGAACACTGAAGCTTTCTTT
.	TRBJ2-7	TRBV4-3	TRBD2	CASSPSLAGGYEQYF	TGCGCCAGCAGCCCATCACTAGCGGGGGGGTACGAGCAGTACTTC
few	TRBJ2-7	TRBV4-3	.	CASSPRTGSYEQYF	TGCGCCAGCAGCCCCCGGACGGGATCCTACGAGCAGTACTTC
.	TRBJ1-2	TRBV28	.	CASTYKTNYGYTF	TGTGCCAGCACCTACAAAACTAACTATGGCTACACCTTC
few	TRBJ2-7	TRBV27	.	CASSLSLGGEQYF	TGTGCCAGCAGTTTGTCTCTGGGTGGCGAGCAGTACTTC
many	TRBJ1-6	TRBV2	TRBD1	CASMGDSNSPLHF	TGTGCCAGCATGGGGGACAGTAATTCACCCCTCCACTTT
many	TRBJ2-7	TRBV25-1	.	CASSESHYEQYF	TGTGCCAGCAGTGAATCCCACTACGAGCAGTACTTC
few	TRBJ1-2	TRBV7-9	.	CASSLRGRANYGYTF	TGTGCCAGCAGCTTACGAGGCAGGGCGAACTATGGCTACACCTTC
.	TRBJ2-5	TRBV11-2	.	CASSLTWTETQYF	TGTGCCAGCAGCTTAACATGGACAGAGACCCAGTACTTC
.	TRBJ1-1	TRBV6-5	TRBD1	CASSYRKGAAFF	TGTGCCAGCAGTTACAGAAAGGGGGCAGCTTTCTTT
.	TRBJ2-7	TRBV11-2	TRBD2	CASSLGSGVPYEQYF	TGTGCCAGCAGCTTGGGCAGCGGGGTCCCCTACGAGCAGTACTTC
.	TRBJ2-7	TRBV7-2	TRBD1	CASSQVGQGPYEQYF	TGTGCCAGCAGCCAAGTGGGACAGGGACCATACGAGCAGTACTTC
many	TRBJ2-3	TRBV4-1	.	CASSQSTTWDTQYF	TGCGCCAGCAGCCAATCCACTACTTGGGATACGCAGTATTTT
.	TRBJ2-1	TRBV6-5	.	CASSPGHEQFF	TGTGCCAGCAGTCCGGGGCATGAGCAGTTCTTC
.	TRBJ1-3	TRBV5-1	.	CASSPRPTMGDTIYF	TGCGCCAGCAGCCCCCGGCCGACTATGGGAGACACCATATATTTT
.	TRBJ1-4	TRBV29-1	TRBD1	CSVPGQGNEKLFF	TGCAGCGTCCCCGGACAGGGTAATGAAAAACTGTTTTTT
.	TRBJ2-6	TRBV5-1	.	CASSPLTGISSGANVLTF	TGCGCCAGCAGCCCCTTGACAGGAATTAGCTCTGGGGCCAACGTCCTGACTTTC
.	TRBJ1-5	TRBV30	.	CAWSVQGDQPQHF	TGTGCCTGGAGTGTACAAGGGGACCAGCCCCAGCATTTT
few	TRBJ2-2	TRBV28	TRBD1	CASTPGQASTGELFF	TGTGCCAGCACCCCGGGACAGGCGAGCACCGGGGAGCTGTTTTTT
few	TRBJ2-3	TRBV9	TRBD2	CASSPVGAERGDTQYF	TGTGCCAGCAGCCCGGTGGGAGCGGAGCGGGGTGATACGCAGTATTTT
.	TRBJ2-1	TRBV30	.	CAWSRGDAEQFF	TGTGCCTGGAGCAGGGGAGATGCTGAGCAGTTCTTC
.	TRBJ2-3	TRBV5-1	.	CASSLDGSSTDTQYF	TGCGCCAGCAGCTTGGATGGCAGCAGCACAGATACGCAGTATTTT
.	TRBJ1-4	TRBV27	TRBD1	CASSSTGRGVGEKLFF	TGTGCCAGCAGTTCGACAGGGCGCGGGGTTGGGGAAAAACTGTTTTTT
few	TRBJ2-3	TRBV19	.	CASSSRRAPTDTQYF	TGTGCCAGTAGCTCCCGGCGAGCTCCCACAGATACGCAGTATTTT
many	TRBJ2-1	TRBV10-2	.	CASNGAGAVNEQFF	TGCGCCAGCAACGGGGCAGGGGCGGTCAATGAGCAGTTCTTC
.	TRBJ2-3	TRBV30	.	CAWTRGPRDTQYF	TGTGCCTGGACGCGGGGGCCCAGAGATACGCAGTATTTT
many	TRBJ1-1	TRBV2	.	CASSEEGPGDEAFF	TGTGCCAGCAGTGAAGAGGGTCCAGGGGATGAAGCTTTCTTT
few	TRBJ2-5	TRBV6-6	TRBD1	CASIHPGQGQETQYF	TGTGCCAGCATTCACCCGGGACAGGGGCAAGAGACCCAGTACTTC
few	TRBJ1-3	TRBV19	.	CASSIDRSGNTIYF	TGTGCCAGTAGTATCGACAGATCTGGAAACACCATATATTTT
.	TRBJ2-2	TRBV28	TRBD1	CASNVVGQGFSGELFF	TGTGCCAGCAACGTGGTTGGACAGGGATTTAGCGGGGAGCTGTTTTTT
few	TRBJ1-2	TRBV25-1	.	CASSGRYGNNGYTF	TGTGCCAGCAGTGGTCGTTACGGCAATAATGGCTACACCTTC
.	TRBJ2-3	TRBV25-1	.	CASSDRGQSTDTQYF	TGTGCCAGCAGTGATAGGGGCCAAAGCACAGATACGCAGTATTTT
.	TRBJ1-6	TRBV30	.	CAWSFLGDTNSPLHF	TGTGCCTGGAGTTTCCTCGGAGACACGAATTCACCCCTCCACTTT
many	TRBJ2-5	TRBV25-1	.	CASSSLAAGAETQYF	TGTGCCAGCAGTTCATTGGCAGCAGGGGCAGAGACCCAGTACTTC